This T cell receptor (beta chain) was sequenced in a study of shared clonotypes between healthy human individuals. With respect to this clone: Distinct nucleotide sequences in the sample also encode this CDR3.

V dropped 3 bases and J dropped 0 bases, with 7 bases sitting between them. CDR1 is SQVTM, CDR2 ANQGSEA, per germline. This CDR3 has 13 amino acids. At the deep level, the assay was run. Clones were read by immunoSEQ multiplex PCR, and TCRdb kept only the in-frame ones, dropping some. The table lists hundreds of thousands of clones, 73% of them singletons. The sequencing sample was made of memory CD4+ T cells sorted from blood. Regarding subset: CD45RA-negative fraction. The receptor was isolated from a woman aged 30 to 39 in good health. V and J are TRBV29-1 and TRBJ2-3; D unresolved. The CDR3 bases are TGCAGCGTTGAGGGGTGGAGCACAGATACGCAGTATTTT. Protein: CSVEGWSTDTQYF.